This T cell receptor (beta chain) was observed in a study of blood T cell repertoires in COVID-19 (dated by TCRdb to 2018 to 2021). In terms of the full investigation: Collaborator samples came from the United States, Italy and Spain and covered acute and convalescent phases of COVID-19. HLA class I and class II types, where available, came from metadata supplied by the sample provider rather than from assay-based typing. The repertoires were released in a freely available public database intended as a resource for research on the immune response to SARS-CoV-2. A de-identified subject ID, COVID-19 status, age in years and sex were almost always included in the sample metadata. Deeply sampled blood TCRbeta repertoires from subjects exposed to, actively infected with, or recovered from COVID-19 were included in the dataset. The prospective study material was composed of cDNA or gDNA derived from T cells, B-cell-depleted T cells, or PBMCs. The samples were drawn from the first 160 participants of the ongoing ImmuneRACE study and from 1,254 subjects provided by 6 global collaborators. Paper-wide results and their limitations: The quantity of clinical and demographic metadata differed by source and by participant and was supplied without curation.

Concerning this clone: Its antigen remains unidentified. No base-level quality is on record; no much larger clone is a single base apart.

Between the V and J ends, shortened by 0 bases and 0 bases respectively, the junction contains 7 bases. CDR1 is given as SGHAT and CDR2 as FQNNGV, both from the germline V gene. Measured from the cysteine to the phenylalanine, the CDR3 is 15 residues long. Only the CDR3 region is kept as DNA, spanning 45 bases read in frame from base 1. TCRbeta CDR3 regions were amplified from genomic DNA by means of the immunoSEQ Assay, a bias-controlled multiplex PCR. The original pipeline was this. The number of nucleated cells in each sample was estimated by amplification of reference gene primers within the assay. Sequence reads were collapsed and filtered to measure the absolute abundance of every unique TCRbeta CDR3 rearrangement. For each sample, productive Simpson clonality was calculated as the square root of Simpson's diversity index across productive rearrangements. In its TCRdb copy, this immuneACCESS table keeps in-frame sequences only and misses some clones. Where compared with another copy, unresolved V genes explain less than half of these, and the others have no known cause. V and J calls and clone size are given by that table; D and trimming were obtained from the DNA. The sample records about 210,000 clones, approximately 75% of which are singletons. The top ten clonotypes cover 9.2% of the sample.

Enrolling through a virtual design, the prospective study's participants ranged in age from roughly 18 to 95 years and lived across 24 United States geographic areas. In the prospective study, participants were assigned to cohorts based on the clinical history participants reported in a screening survey and a study questionnaire. For ImmuneRACE Cohort 3, a participant was defined as recovered based on two consecutive negative NP/OP PCR tests, clearance by a healthcare professional, or resolution of symptoms. Mobile phlebotomists in the prospective study collected whole blood, serum and a nasopharyngeal or oropharyngeal swab from every participant. Additional blood draws and questionnaires over an approximately two-month period could optionally be provided by prospective study participants. Blood samples from the prospective study were shipped frozen or at room temperature prior to DNA extraction.

Recombination connected TRBV11-2 to TRBJ2-3; TRBD2 could be the D gene, as 6 bases match. The receptor was isolated from a man aged 35 to 55 who had recovered from COVID-19. Sequences were obtained from PBMCs or T cells enriched from blood (not recorded which). The nucleotide sequence is TGTGCCAGCAGCTTAGAGGGGACTAGCACAGATACGCAGTATTTT. Its product reads: CASSLEGTSTDTQYF.